Listed here are 23 T cell receptor beta chains from one sample, sequenced in a study of blood T cells in healthy people across ages (dated by TCRdb to about 2015). The library came from 5' RACE. This sample was sequenced with an Illumina HiSeq 2500. A second roughly 6 to 12 cycle PCR used a sample-barcoded 5' primer and a J-beta primer mix. TCRdb reprocessing: public reads trimmed at Q25 with fastp, clones called with MiXCR, in-frame beta chains kept. Rows merge per CDR3 protein into single entries with the most common DNA and genes. The sample has 580,000 or so distinct CDR3 sequences on record, around 50% of them singletons. The top ten constitute approximately 23% of the sample. Sequencing input: blood. These receptors came from a man aged 80 or over in good health.

V is TRBV7-2 and J is TRBJ1-6, with D uncertain. CDR3 length: 15 amino acids. Germline loops: CDR1 SGHTA, CDR2 FQGNSA. V was cut by 3 bases and J by 7 bases, with 13 bases left in between. CDR3 DNA sequence: TGTGCCAGCAGCTTGGAAGTTCCGAGAAATTCACCCCTCCACTTT. This gives the protein CASSLEVPRNSPLHF.

This clonotype was seen at least ten times. The CDR3 spells CASGPPGTTNEKLFF. CDR3 sequence (DNA): TGTGCCAGCGGACCCCCGGGGACAACTAATGAAAAACTGTTTTTT. The chain employs TRBV6-5 and TRBJ1-4; D not resolved. Germline V gene lookup returns CDR1 MNHEY and CDR2 SVGAGI. V dropped 8 bases and J dropped 0 bases, with 13 bases sitting between them. This CDR3 contains 15 residues.

This clonotype was detected a few times. The chain links TRBV5-1 to TRBJ1-5; D possibly corresponds to TRBD1 (6 bases). The CDR3 covers 15 residues. Germline V CDR1 and CDR2: SGHRS, YFSETQ. Between the trimmed V and J ends, which lost 0 bases and 4 bases, there was a span of 11 bases. In DNA, the CDR3 is TGCGCCAGCAGCTTGGCGTCGGGGGCTAATCAGCCCCAGCATTTT. Translation: CASSLASGANQPQHF. The complete variable domain, with remaining parts taken from reference TRBV5-1 and TRBJ1-5, reads KAGVTQTPRYLIKTRGQQVTLSCSPISGHRSVSWYQQTPGQGLQFLFEYFSETQRNKGNFPGRFSGRQFSNSRSEMNVSTLELGDSALYLCASSLASGANQPQHFGDGTRLSIL.

This clonotype was observed a few times. The rearrangement links TRBV29-1 to TRBJ1-1; 7 nucleotides line up with TRBD1. The CDR3 loop spans 13 amino acids. V lost 7 bases, J lost 1 base, and 6 bases stayed unmatched. The germline V gene has CDR1 SQVTM and CDR2 ANQGSEA. The CDR3 DNA reads TGCAGCGCCCGGACAGGAGAGAACACTGAAGCTTTCTTT. Residues: CSARTGENTEAFF.

The chain employs TRBV20-1 and TRBJ2-5; no firm D call. Germline values: CDR1 DFQATT, CDR2 SNEGSKA (reference sequence). This CDR3 is 14 amino acids long. V gave up 1 base and J gave up 3 bases, with 12 bases separating them. As DNA, the CDR3 is TGCAGTGCTAGAGGGCAGCTTATAAAAGAGACCCAGTACTTC. Translated: CSARGQLIKETQYF.

The chain employs TRBV28 and TRBJ2-7; possibly TRBD1 for D (5 bases). With 7 bases removed from V and 4 bases from J, the gap between germline ends came to 14 bases. Germline assignment: CDR1 MDHEN and CDR2 SYDVKM. The CDR3 extends over 13 amino acids. This CDR3 is CASTTPGAYEQYF. CDR3 sequence (DNA): TGTGCCAGCACGACCCCTGGGGCGTACGAGCAGTACTTC. Together with reference TRBV28 and TRBJ2-7, the CDR3 gives the full variable domain: DVKVTQSSRYLVKRTGEKVFLECVQDMDHENMFWYRQDPGLGLRLIYFSYDVKMKEKGDIPEGYSVSREKKERFSLILESASTNQTSMYLCASTTPGAYEQYFGPGTRLTVT.

This sequence joins TRBV10-3 and TRBJ1-1; D may be TRBD1 (5 bases). The CDR3 is made up of 14 amino acids. The ends were cut back, 8 bases at V and 5 bases at J, with 18 bases in the middle. CDR1 ENHRY and CDR2 SYGVKD come from the germline V gene. CDR3 residues: CAIRELGLGTEAFF. CDR3 DNA: TGTGCCATCCGGGAGTTGGGGCTGGGAACTGAAGCTTTCTTT.

The chain employs TRBV15 and TRBJ2-1; TRBD2 aligns across 7 bases. This CDR3 spans 15 amino acids. Per germline, CDR1 LNHNV and CDR2 YYDKDF (reference sequence). The J segment lost 7 bases and the V segment lost 5 bases, leaving 11 bases of the junction unmatched. The CDR3 DNA follows: TGTGCCACCAGCCCCCATGGGGGAGGGAATAATGAGCAGTTCTTC. As protein: CATSPHGGGNNEQFF.

This clonotype occurred a few times. V is TRBV6-5 and J is TRBJ2-5; 7 bases fit TRBD1. The germline gives CDR1 MNHEY, CDR2 SVGAGI. V lost 2 bases to trimming and J lost 2 bases; unmatched junction nucleotides: 5. The CDR3 has 15 residues. DNA of the CDR3: TGTGCCAGCAGTTACGTGGACAGGCCTCAAGAGACCCAGTACTTC. Protein product: CASSYVDRPQETQYF.

V is TRBV6-5 and J is TRBJ2-1, with D possibly being TRBD2 (6 bases). Germline CDR1 reads MNHEY; CDR2 reads SVGAGI. V lost 5 bases and J lost 7, with 15 bases in between. This CDR3 contains 14 residues. The CDR3 DNA sequence: TGTGCCAGCAGTACCGGAGGGCCGAGTAATGAGCAGTTCTTC. Protein product: CASSTGGPSNEQFF.

The chain links TRBV27 to TRBJ2-7; 8 bases match TRBD2. With V trimmed by 4 bases and J by 2 bases, 13 bases remained unmatched. Germline V gene data show CDR1 as MNHEY and CDR2 as SMNVEV (reference sequence). This CDR3 is built from 17 residues. CDR3: CASSWGLAGGDTYEQYF. The CDR3 region has the DNA TGTGCCAGCAGTTGGGGACTGGCGGGGGGCGACACCTACGAGCAGTACTTC.

The genes are TRBV15 and TRBJ2-1, with 9 positions matching TRBD1. V was clipped by 3 bases and J by 7 bases; unmatched bases: 4. Germline values: CDR1 LNHNV, CDR2 YYDKDF (reference sequence). This CDR3 has 14 amino acids. In nucleotides, the CDR3 is TGTGCCACCAGCAGGGGACAGGGTGGGAATGAGCAGTTCTTC. It specifies CATSRGQGGNEQFF.

The gene calls are TRBV2 and TRBJ2-3; D is unclear. This CDR3 has 13 residues. Between the trimmed V and J ends, which lost 3 bases and 2 bases, there was a span of 6 bases. Germline lookup yields CDR1 SNHLY and CDR2 FYNNEI. In DNA, the CDR3 is TGTGCCAGCAGTGACTGGAACACAGATACGCAGTATTTT. It yields the protein CASSDWNTDTQYF.

The rearrangement uses TRBV9 and TRBJ2-2, with a tentative D call TRBD1 (6 bases). The ends were cut back, 4 bases at V and 0 bases at J, with 13 bases in the middle. CDR1 and CDR2 from the germline V gene are SGDLS and YYNGEE. The CDR3 length is 16 residues. CDR3 DNA sequence: TGTGCCAGCAGCTCGGGACAAGGGGCGAACACCGGGGAGCTGTTTTTT. Protein: CASSSGQGANTGELFF.

The gene calls are TRBV20-1 and TRBJ2-7, with D unclear. The CDR3 is 14 residues long. Trimming left V 3 bases short and J 2 bases short, with 14 bases between. The germline gives CDR1 DFQATT, CDR2 SNEGSKA (reference sequence). As DNA, the CDR3 is TGCAGTGCTAGGGGCCGGTATGTCCCCTACGAGCAGTACTTC. Amino acids: CSARGRYVPYEQYF.

The chain employs TRBV20-1 and TRBJ1-5; 7 bases are a match to TRBD1. CDR1 and CDR2 from the germline V gene are DFQATT and SNEGSKA (reference sequence). The J segment lost 1 base and the V segment lost 3 bases, leaving 0 bases of the junction unmatched. CDR3 length equals 13 residues. The CDR3 loop is CSARGQSNQPQHF. CDR3 in DNA: TGCAGTGCTAGGGGACAGAGCAATCAGCCCCAGCATTTT.

This clonotype was detected only once. The genes are TRBV7-9 and TRBJ2-5; D remains ambiguous. CDR1 and CDR2 (germline): SEHNR, FQNEAQ (reference sequence). The length of the CDR3 is 14 residues. Deletions cut 2 bases from V and 11 bases from J, with 18 bases between. This chain's CDR3 is CASSLQSSYNEQYF. The CDR3 DNA sequence: TGTGCCAGCAGCTTACAAAGCTCCTACAATGAGCAGTACTTC.

This chain uses TRBV28 with TRBJ2-3; a possible D gene is TRBD2 (5 bases). The V gene's germline CDR1 is MDHEN and CDR2 SYDVKM. This CDR3 is 16 amino acids long. Between the trimmed V and J ends, which lost 7 bases and 6 bases, there was a span of 23 bases. For the CDR3, the DNA is TGTGCCAGCACCTTGTCAGTCGAACTAGGTCTCGATACGCAGTATTTT. Protein sequence: CASTLSVELGLDTQYF.

This clonotype was counted only a few times. The gene calls are TRBV5-1 and TRBJ2-5; no clear D gene. Germline assignment: CDR1 SGHRS and CDR2 YFSETQ. With 4 bases removed from V and 3 bases from J, the gap between germline ends came to 16 bases. The CDR3 extends over 15 amino acids. In DNA form, the CDR3 reads TGCGCCAGCAGCCATGGCGGTGGAGCTAAAGAGACCCAGTACTTC. Its protein is CASSHGGGAKETQYF.

The genes are TRBV9 and TRBJ2-3; 11 bases are a match to TRBD2. The germline CDR1 and CDR2 sequences are SGDLS and YYNGEE. Losses at the gene ends were 2 bases for V and 2 bases for J; bases not matched to a gene: 1. CDR3 length: 15 residues. The CDR3 here is CASSVTSGITDTQYF. CDR3 nucleotides: TGTGCCAGCAGCGTGACTAGCGGGATCACAGATACGCAGTATTTT.

This chain connects TRBV29-1 to TRBJ2-5; TRBD2 matches 9 bases. The length of the CDR3 is 14 residues. V shed 4 bases, J shed 4 bases, and the junction held 7 bases outside the gene matches. CDR1 is SQVTM and CDR2 is ANQGSEA in the germline V gene. As DNA, the CDR3 is TGCAGCGTTGCTCCTAGCGGGAATCGAGAGACCCAGTACTTC. It codes for CSVAPSGNRETQYF.

The CDR3 nucleotides read TGCGCCAGCAGCCCCGGACAGGGGGCGAATGGCTACACCTTC. It encodes CASSPGQGANGYTF. The V and J genes are TRBV5-1 and TRBJ1-2; 11 positions agree with TRBD1. J gave up 6 bases and V 4 bases, and 5 bases lay outside the gene matches. The CDR3 consists of 14 residues. Germline values: CDR1 SGHRS, CDR2 YFSETQ. Drawing the rest from reference TRBV5-1 and TRBJ1-2, the complete variable domain is KAGVTQTPRYLIKTRGQQVTLSCSPISGHRSVSWYQQTPGQGLQFLFEYFSETQRNKGNFPGRFSGRQFSNSRSEMNVSTLELGDSALYLCASSPGQGANGYTFGSGTRLTVV.

V gene TRBV30 combines with J gene TRBJ2-1; D is undetermined. The V end was cut by 4 bases, the J end by 0 bases, with 7 bases between. This CDR3 is built from 13 residues. The germline CDR1 and CDR2 sequences are GTSNPN and SVGIG (reference sequence). CDR3 region: CAWTESSYNEQFF. CDR3 DNA sequence: TGTGCCTGGACAGAGAGCTCCTACAATGAGCAGTTCTTC.